The rows below give T cell receptor beta chains drawn from one sample of a study of resident and recirculating memory T cells in vitiligo. The table came from immunoSEQ multiplex PCR; TCRdb's copy has only in-frame clones and leaves some out. This table holds 70,000 to 85,000 clones, roughly nine tenths found once. Sequencing was carried out using blood. The source of these receptors is a male donor with vitiligo. Both conserved end residues are part of each CDR3. A D gene is named only where the DNA matches it firmly. Clone size is shown for a subset of rows, as once, few, many or a class of expanded clone.

CDR3 protein: CASSSTQGAKETQYF
CDR3 DNA: TGTGCCAGCAGTTCTACCCAGGGGGCGAAAGAGACCCAGTACTTC
V gene: TRBV9
clone size: NA
D gene: TRBD1
J gene: TRBJ2-5

CDR3 protein: CAINTEGGIKGYTF
CDR3 DNA: TGTGCCATCAATACGGAAGGAGGGATTAAGGGCTACACCTTC
V gene: TRBV10-3
clone size: NA
D gene: NA
J gene: TRBJ1-2

CDR3 protein: CASSYSLGSTGNTIYF
CDR3 DNA: TGTGCCAGCAGTTACTCGCTTGGGAGTACGGGAAACACCATATATTTT
V gene: TRBV6-6
clone size: NA
D gene: NA
J gene: TRBJ1-3

CDR3 protein: CASSASGTGNEQFF
CDR3 DNA: TGTGCCAGCAGTGCCTCCGGGACAGGAAATGAGCAGTTCTTC
V gene: TRBV27
clone size: NA
D gene: TRBD1
J gene: TRBJ2-1

CDR3 protein: CASSLSYGGEETQYF
CDR3 DNA: TGTGCCAGCAGCCTTAGTTATGGAGGGGAAGAGACCCAGTACTTC
V gene: TRBV7-7
clone size: NA
D gene: NA
J gene: TRBJ2-5

CDR3 protein: CSVYGGGTYNEQFF
CDR3 DNA: TGCAGCGTTTACGGGGGGGGAACCTACAATGAGCAGTTCTTC
V gene: TRBV29-1
clone size: NA
D gene: TRBD2
J gene: TRBJ2-1

CDR3 protein: CASSEYRGQGSDEQYF
CDR3 DNA: TGTGCCAGCAGTGAATACAGGGGACAGGGTAGCGACGAGCAGTACTTC
V gene: TRBV25-1
clone size: NA
D gene: TRBD1
J gene: TRBJ2-7

CDR3 protein: CASSSWTATNEKLFF
CDR3 DNA: TGTGCCAGCAGCTCGTGGACAGCTACCAATGAAAAACTGTTTTTT
V gene: TRBV7-9
clone size: NA
D gene: NA
J gene: TRBJ1-4

CDR3 protein: CASGLGPDRGNYGYTF
CDR3 DNA: TGTGCTAGTGGGTTAGGTCCCGACAGGGGGAACTATGGCTACACCTTC
V gene: TRBV12-5
clone size: NA
D gene: TRBD1
J gene: TRBJ1-2

CDR3 protein: CASQGQGSPNTEAFF
CDR3 DNA: TGTGCCAGCCAAGGGCAGGGCAGTCCGAACACTGAAGCTTTCTTT
V gene: TRBV11-2
clone size: NA
D gene: NA
J gene: TRBJ1-1

CDR3 protein: CASSTDPFYEQYF
CDR3 DNA: TGTGCCAGCAGTACAGACCCATTCTACGAGCAGTACTTC
V gene: TRBV27
clone size: NA
D gene: NA
J gene: TRBJ2-7

CDR3 protein: CASSLHRGFDEQYF
CDR3 DNA: TGCGCCAGCAGCTTACACAGAGGGTTCGACGAGCAGTACTTC
V gene: TRBV5-1
clone size: NA
D gene: NA
J gene: TRBJ2-7

CDR3 protein: CASSFDRAAYNSPLHF
CDR3 DNA: TGTGCCAGTAGTTTCGACAGGGCGGCTTATAATTCACCCCTCCACTTT
V gene: TRBV19
clone size: NA
D gene: TRBD1
J gene: TRBJ1-6

CDR3 protein: CSVEKGIGTYNEQFF
CDR3 DNA: TGCAGCGTTGAAAAGGGGATAGGAACCTACAATGAGCAGTTCTTC
V gene: TRBV29-1
clone size: NA
D gene: NA
J gene: TRBJ2-1

CDR3 protein: CASSLAGGQYF
CDR3 DNA: TGTGCCAGCAGCTTAGCCGGGGGGCAGTACTTC
V gene: TRBV7-2
clone size: NA
D gene: NA
J gene: TRBJ2-7

CDR3 protein: CASSQGLGQGSNTIYF
CDR3 DNA: TGTGCCAGCAGCCAAGGGTTAGGGCAGGGGTCGAACACCATATATTTT
V gene: TRBV4-2
clone size: NA
D gene: NA
J gene: TRBJ1-3

CDR3 protein: CASSQELRTENSPLHF
CDR3 DNA: TGCGCCAGCAGCCAAGAGCTACGGACAGAGAATTCACCCCTCCACTTT
V gene: TRBV4-3
clone size: NA
D gene: NA
J gene: TRBJ1-6

CDR3 protein: CASSGPGQGVIEQYF
CDR3 DNA: TGTGCCAGCAGCGGGCCGGGGCAGGGGGTTATCGAGCAGTACTTC
V gene: TRBV25-1
clone size: NA
D gene: TRBD1
J gene: TRBJ2-7

CDR3 protein: CASSTLFPVNTEAFF
CDR3 DNA: TGTGCCAGCAGCACTCTCTTCCCCGTCAACACTGAAGCTTTCTTT
V gene: TRBV7-8
clone size: once
D gene: NA
J gene: TRBJ1-1

CDR3 protein: CASSQGDSYEQYF
CDR3 DNA: TGTGCCAGCAGCCAAGGGGACAGCTACGAGCAGTACTTC
V gene: TRBV4-2
clone size: NA
D gene: TRBD1
J gene: TRBJ2-7

CDR3 protein: CASSLEWGTGDGDSPLHF
CDR3 DNA: TGTGCCAGCAGCTTGGAGTGGGGGACAGGGGATGGCGATTCACCCCTCCACTTT
V gene: TRBV5-6
clone size: NA
D gene: TRBD1
J gene: TRBJ1-6

CDR3 protein: CASSLFSEIYEQYF
CDR3 DNA: TGTGCCAGCAGCTTATTCTCCGAGATATACGAGCAGTACTTC
V gene: TRBV7-2
clone size: NA
D gene: NA
J gene: TRBJ2-7

CDR3 protein: CASSLQRTGESLNTEAFF
CDR3 DNA: TGTGCCAGTAGCTTACAAAGGACAGGGGAAAGCTTGAACACTGAAGCTTTCTTT
V gene: TRBV19
clone size: NA
D gene: TRBD1
J gene: TRBJ1-1

CDR3 protein: CASGLGAGYTGELFF
CDR3 DNA: TGTGCTAGTGGTTTAGGGGCAGGGTACACCGGGGAGCTGTTTTTT
V gene: TRBV12-5
clone size: NA
D gene: NA
J gene: TRBJ2-2

CDR3 protein: CASSFLGQGITGELFF
CDR3 DNA: TGCGCCAGCAGCTTTCTGGGACAGGGAATTACCGGGGAGCTGTTTTTT
V gene: TRBV5-1
clone size: NA
D gene: TRBD1
J gene: TRBJ2-2

CDR3 protein: CASSHEMGESYEQYF
CDR3 DNA: TGTGCCAGCAGCCACGAAATGGGAGAGTCCTACGAGCAGTACTTC
V gene: TRBV4-2
clone size: NA
D gene: NA
J gene: TRBJ2-7

CDR3 protein: CASSARGIYGYTF
CDR3 DNA: TGTGCCAGCAGCGCTAGAGGGATTTATGGCTACACCTTC
V gene: TRBV6-5
clone size: NA
D gene: NA
J gene: TRBJ1-2

CDR3 protein: CASRLDHRGEQFF
CDR3 DNA: TGCGCCAGCAGGCTGGACCACAGGGGGGAGCAGTTCTTC
V gene: TRBV5-1
clone size: few
D gene: TRBD1
J gene: TRBJ2-1

CDR3 protein: CASSFGTGLGEQYF
CDR3 DNA: TGTGCCAGCAGCTTCGGGACAGGGTTGGGTGAGCAGTACTTC
V gene: TRBV11-2
clone size: NA
D gene: TRBD1
J gene: TRBJ2-7

CDR3 protein: CASSPRTGGNSPLHF
CDR3 DNA: TGTGCCAGCAGCCCCAGGACAGGGGGGAATTCACCCCTCCACTTT
V gene: TRBV6-5
clone size: NA
D gene: TRBD1
J gene: TRBJ1-6

CDR3 protein: CASSLVGLQETQYF
CDR3 DNA: TGCGCCAGCAGCTTGGTTGGGCTGCAAGAGACCCAGTACTTC
V gene: TRBV5-1
clone size: NA
D gene: NA
J gene: TRBJ2-5

CDR3 protein: CASSVGLGYTGELFF
CDR3 DNA: TGTGCCAGCAGCGTAGGATTGGGCTACACCGGGGAGCTGTTTTTT
V gene: TRBV9
clone size: NA
D gene: NA
J gene: TRBJ2-2

CDR3 protein: CASSPTLGGNQPQHF
CDR3 DNA: TGTGCCAGCAGCCCGACTTTAGGGGGCAATCAGCCCCAGCATTTT
V gene: TRBV4-2
clone size: NA
D gene: NA
J gene: TRBJ1-5

CDR3 protein: CASSLATSGGNEQFF
CDR3 DNA: TGTGCCAGCAGCTTAGCAACTAGCGGGGGGAATGAGCAGTTCTTC
V gene: TRBV7-3
clone size: NA
D gene: TRBD2
J gene: TRBJ2-1

CDR3 protein: CSVSRFNWYNEQFF
CDR3 DNA: TGCAGCGTATCGCGGTTCAACTGGTACAATGAGCAGTTCTTC
V gene: TRBV29-1
clone size: NA
D gene: NA
J gene: TRBJ2-1

CDR3 protein: CASSHPPDSLYGYTF
CDR3 DNA: TGTGCCAGCAGCCACCCCCCAGACAGTCTCTATGGCTACACCTTC
V gene: TRBV28
clone size: once
D gene: NA
J gene: TRBJ1-2

CDR3 protein: CASSQVIKGPPAF
CDR3 DNA: TGCGCCAGCAGCCAAGTGATAAAGGGGCCGCCGGCCTTC
V gene: TRBV4-1
clone size: NA
D gene: NA
J gene: TRBJ1-2

CDR3 protein: CASSPGQASPRGETQYF
CDR3 DNA: TGTGCCAGCTCACCGGGACAGGCCTCCCCTCGTGGGGAGACCCAGTACTTC
V gene: TRBV18
clone size: NA
D gene: TRBD1
J gene: TRBJ2-5

CDR3 protein: CASSLTGGGLFGSGANVLTF
CDR3 DNA: TGTGCCAGCAGCCTAACAGGGGGAGGTTTATTTGGCTCTGGGGCCAACGTCCTGACTTTC
V gene: TRBV7-8
clone size: NA
D gene: TRBD1
J gene: TRBJ2-6

CDR3 protein: CASSPRNTYEQYF
CDR3 DNA: TGTGCCAGTAGTCCGCGGAACACCTACGAGCAGTACTTC
V gene: TRBV19
clone size: NA
D gene: NA
J gene: TRBJ2-7

CDR3 protein: CAISEFRGATYNEQFF
CDR3 DNA: TGTGCCATCAGTGAATTCCGGGGGGCTACCTACAATGAGCAGTTCTTC
V gene: TRBV10-3
clone size: NA
D gene: NA
J gene: TRBJ2-1

CDR3 protein: CASGLVNGGELFF
CDR3 DNA: TGTGCTAGTGGTTTGGTAAACGGCGGGGAGCTGTTTTTT
V gene: TRBV12-5
clone size: NA
D gene: NA
J gene: TRBJ2-2

CDR3 protein: CASSSTFWGDNSPLHF
CDR3 DNA: TGTGCCAGCAGTTCCACCTTCTGGGGGGATAATTCACCCCTCCACTTT
V gene: TRBV28
clone size: NA
D gene: NA
J gene: TRBJ1-6

CDR3 protein: CASSASLAGDTGELLF
CDR3 DNA: TGTGCCAGCAGCGCCTCACTAGCGGGGGACACCGGGGAGCTGCTTTTT
V gene: TRBV9
clone size: NA
D gene: TRBD2
J gene: TRBJ2-2

CDR3 protein: CASSLETGFYGYTF
CDR3 DNA: TGCGCCAGCAGCTTGGAGACAGGATTCTATGGCTACACCTTC
V gene: TRBV5-1
clone size: once
D gene: NA
J gene: TRBJ1-2

CDR3 protein: CASSRDSPGEGNQPQHF
CDR3 DNA: TGCGCCAGCAGCCGGGACTCACCCGGCGAGGGCAATCAGCCCCAGCATTTT
V gene: TRBV5-1
clone size: NA
D gene: NA
J gene: TRBJ1-5

CDR3 protein: CASSPQPSGPSYEQYF
CDR3 DNA: TGTGCCAGCTCACCTCAACCCAGCGGGCCGTCCTACGAGCAGTACTTC
V gene: TRBV18
clone size: NA
D gene: NA
J gene: TRBJ2-7

CDR3 protein: CASSLGQGTTYEQYF
CDR3 DNA: TGTGCCAGCAGCCTAGGACAGGGGACCACCTACGAGCAGTACTTC
V gene: TRBV9
clone size: NA
D gene: TRBD1
J gene: TRBJ2-7

CDR3 protein: CASSPRTVTRNTEAFF
CDR3 DNA: TGTGCCAGCAGCCCCCGGACAGTCACCCGGAACACTGAAGCTTTCTTT
V gene: TRBV9
clone size: NA
D gene: NA
J gene: TRBJ1-1

CDR3 protein: CASTPASGGTDTQYF
CDR3 DNA: TGTGCCAGCACCCCAGCGAGCGGGGGGACAGATACGCAGTATTTT
V gene: TRBV6-1
clone size: NA
D gene: TRBD2
J gene: TRBJ2-3

CDR3 protein: CASSLKETGTEAFF
CDR3 DNA: TGTGCCAGCAGCTTAAAGGAGACGGGGACTGAAGCTTTCTTT
V gene: TRBV7-9
clone size: NA
D gene: NA
J gene: TRBJ1-1

CDR3 protein: CASRDRAYNSPLHF
CDR3 DNA: TGTGCCAGCCGGGACAGGGCCTATAATTCACCCCTCCACTTT
V gene: TRBV19
clone size: NA
D gene: TRBD1
J gene: TRBJ1-6

CDR3 protein: CAISPGRVLNTEAFF
CDR3 DNA: TGTGCCATCAGTCCAGGAAGAGTACTGAACACTGAAGCTTTCTTT
V gene: TRBV10-3
clone size: NA
D gene: NA
J gene: TRBJ1-1

CDR3 protein: CASSQDPPPGFGYTF
CDR3 DNA: TGCGCCAGCAGCCAAGACCCTCCGCCCGGTTTCGGCTACACCTTC
V gene: TRBV4-3
clone size: NA
D gene: NA
J gene: TRBJ1-2

CDR3 protein: CASSEAAGTSKLFF
CDR3 DNA: TGTGCCAGCAGTGAAGCCGCAGGCACGTCAAAACTGTTTTTT
V gene: TRBV6-1
clone size: few
D gene: NA
J gene: TRBJ1-4

CDR3 protein: CASSVATSGGPKTGRETQYF
CDR3 DNA: TGTGCCAGTAGTGTGGCCACTAGCGGGGGGCCAAAAACGGGAAGAGAGACCCAGTACTTC
V gene: TRBV19
clone size: NA
D gene: TRBD2
J gene: TRBJ2-5

CDR3 protein: CASSVGGGFSYNEQFF
CDR3 DNA: TGTGCCAGCAGCGTAGGAGGCGGTTTCTCCTACAATGAGCAGTTCTTC
V gene: TRBV9
clone size: NA
D gene: NA
J gene: TRBJ2-1

CDR3 protein: CASSQRRQVYGYTF
CDR3 DNA: TGCGCCAGCAGCCAACGGCGACAGGTTTATGGCTACACCTTC
V gene: TRBV4-3
clone size: NA
D gene: NA
J gene: TRBJ1-2

CDR3 protein: CASRRLVVYEQFF
CDR3 DNA: TGTGCCAGCAGGCGACTAGTGGTTTATGAGCAGTTCTTC
V gene: TRBV2
clone size: once
D gene: NA
J gene: TRBJ2-1

CDR3 protein: CASSPHPDITQYF
CDR3 DNA: TGTGCCAGCAGCCCACATCCAGATATAACGCAGTATTTT
V gene: TRBV11-2
clone size: NA
D gene: NA
J gene: TRBJ2-3